This entry is about one T cell receptor (beta chain). The target antigen is unknown. The CDR3 contains 14 residues. V shed 5 bases and J shed 5 bases, with 15 bases lying between them. Germline-derived CDR1 and CDR2 are SGHRS and YFSETQ. Sequencing was performed with immunoSEQ multiplex PCR; in TCRdb, only in-frame clones are kept and a portion is missing. Of 180,000 or so clones detected, over 90% appear once; the ten largest clones hold 1.5% to 2.5%. This record belongs to a study of T cell responses to AZD1222 COVID-19 vaccine. The study's findings and limits: Regions 160-218 and 743-854 dominated among vaccine-associated CD4 TCRs spanning spike. The breadth and depth of Spike-specific TCRs increased once two AZD1222 doses had been given. A reported finding is that nearly half of spike-specific TCRs target unmutated variant regions. Donors skewed white British and female; clonal diversity was possibly underestimated.

This clonotype was sampled from an adult who received the AZD1222 COVID-19 vaccine. The V call is TRBV5-1, the J call TRBJ2-3; no clear D. The sample in question was peripheral blood, obtained 28 days after the second AZD1222 dose. The CDR3 DNA follows: TGCGCCAGCAGTTTCGGCGAGTGGATAGATACGCAGTATTTT. Translated, it gives CASSFGEWIDTQYF.